This is a list of T cell receptor beta chains from one sample in a study of beta chain features in type 1 diabetes. Sequencing used immunoSEQ multiplex PCR; TCRdb keeps in-frame clones, though not all of them. This sample has hundreds of thousands of clones, with roughly 30% found just once. Input material: naive CD4+ T cells from blood. The receptors stem from a man younger than 35 in good health. The CDR3 runs from the conserved cysteine through the conserved F or W. The D gene is left open where the match is weak. The listing skips clone size in some rows; elsewhere it reads once, few, many or a size class.

clone_size d_call j_call v_call cdr3_length cdr3_aa cdr3_nt
. . TRBJ2-7 TRBV19 13 CASSMLIGYEQYF TGTGCCAGTAGTATGCTGATAGGCTACGAGCAGTACTTC
. . TRBJ2-7 TRBV4-3 15 CASSLGYQNTYEQYF TGCGCCAGCAGCCTAGGCTATCAAAACACCTACGAGCAGTACTTC
. . TRBJ2-3 TRBV2 12 CASRGVGDTQYF TGTGCCAGCAGGGGGGTCGGGGATACGCAGTATTTT
few . TRBJ2-1 TRBV9 15 CASSVTGSSYNEQFF TGTGCCAGCAGCGTAACAGGGAGCTCCTACAATGAGCAGTTCTTC
. . TRBJ1-1 TRBV30 14 CAWSLAGINTEAFF TGTGCCTGGAGTTTGGCGGGGATAAACACTGAAGCTTTCTTT
few . TRBJ1-2 TRBV6-1 15 CASSVQTGGDYGYTF TGTGCCAGCAGTGTCCAGACAGGAGGGGACTATGGCTACACCTTC
few TRBD1 TRBJ2-3 TRBV2 13 CASSTTGTDTQYF TGTGCCAGCAGTACGACAGGGACAGATACGCAGTATTTT
few . TRBJ1-3 TRBV30 13 CAWSQRVGNTIYF TGTGCCTGGAGTCAGCGTGTTGGAAACACCATATATTTT
few TRBD2 TRBJ2-2 TRBV2 15 CASSETSGNTGELFF TGTGCCAGCAGTGAGACTAGCGGAAACACCGGGGAGCTGTTTTTT
few TRBD1 TRBJ2-7 TRBV29-1 12 CSGGQGNYEQYF TGCAGCGGCGGACAGGGGAACTACGAGCAGTACTTC
. TRBD1 TRBJ1-2 TRBV29-1 13 CSVEAGTGDGYTF TGCAGCGTTGAAGCCGGGACAGGGGATGGCTACACCTTC
. . TRBJ1-2 TRBV30 12 CACSRPPGGYTF TGTGCCTGCAGCCGGCCTCCCGGAGGCTACACCTTC
. . TRBJ2-7 TRBV9 16 CASSPAVGPPKDEQYF TGTGCCAGCTCTCCAGCGGTGGGACCGCCTAAGGACGAGCAGTACTTC
. . TRBJ2-1 TRBV9 13 CASSVISGNEQFF TGTGCCAGCAGCGTAATTAGCGGAAATGAGCAGTTCTTC
few . TRBJ1-4 TRBV4-2 15 CASSRRGEADEKLFF TGTGCCAGCAGCAGACGTGGGGAGGCGGATGAAAAACTGTTTTTT
. . TRBJ1-1 TRBV30 17 CAWGRAGTGKMNTEAFF TGTGCCTGGGGTCGAGCGGGGACGGGTAAAATGAACACTGAAGCTTTCTTT
few . TRBJ2-1 TRBV30 14 CAWSAGFSYNEQFF TGTGCCTGGAGTGCCGGTTTCTCCTACAATGAGCAGTTCTTC
. . TRBJ1-4 TRBV7-9 15 CASSQQRGFDEKLFF TGTGCCAGCAGCCAACAGAGGGGCTTCGACGAAAAACTGTTTTTT
few TRBD2 TRBJ2-5 TRBV29-1 12 CSGSAGDETQYF TGCAGCGGGTCAGCGGGAGATGAGACCCAGTACTTC
few TRBD2 TRBJ2-1 TRBV29-1 17 CSVTGTSGRAFYNEQFF TGCAGCGTTACCGGGACTAGCGGGAGGGCATTCTACAATGAGCAGTTCTTC
. . TRBJ2-5 TRBV6-1 17 CASSEVLTELYQETQYF TGTGCCAGCAGTGAAGTCCTCACGGAGCTGTACCAAGAGACCCAGTACTTC
. TRBD2 TRBJ2-1 TRBV9 18 CASSVAHPLAGGNNEQFF TGTGCCAGCAGCGTAGCTCATCCCCTAGCGGGAGGTAACAATGAGCAGTTCTTC
. TRBD1 TRBJ2-7 TRBV6-5 15 CASRYSGTGEYEQYF TGTGCCAGCAGGTACTCCGGGACAGGGGAGTACGAGCAGTACTTC
few . TRBJ2-3 TRBV25-1 17 CASSEYRAGPSTDTQYF TGTGCCAGCAGTGAATATCGGGCGGGCCCTAGCACAGATACGCAGTATTTT
. . TRBJ2-2 TRBV4-2 14 CASSQEGLPGELFF TGTGCCAGCAGCCAAGAAGGACTGCCCGGGGAGCTGTTTTTT
. . TRBJ2-6 TRBV29-1 16 CSVGGFSGSGANVLTF TGCAGCGTTGGGGGTTTCAGCGGGTCTGGGGCCAACGTCCTGACTTTC
few TRBD2 TRBJ2-4 TRBV29-1 13 CSAMVTSGNIQYF TGCAGCGCCATGGTTACTAGCGGAAACATTCAGTACTTC
. TRBD2 TRBJ2-3 TRBV6-1 16 CASSEAGSGGTDTQYF TGTGCCAGCAGTGAAGCGGGTAGCGGGGGCACAGATACGCAGTATTTT
. . TRBJ2-1 TRBV5-6 13 CASSGRVYNEQFF TGTGCCAGCAGCGGCCGGGTGTACAATGAGCAGTTCTTC
. TRBD2 TRBJ2-4 TRBV5-1 12 CASSSGGAIQYF TGCGCCAGCAGCTCCGGGGGGGCCATTCAGTACTTC
. . TRBJ2-7 TRBV18 13 CASSPGMGYEQYF TGTGCCAGCTCACCAGGGATGGGTTACGAGCAGTACTTC
once TRBD1 TRBJ1-1 TRBV9 14 CASSQTGSNTEAFF TGTGCCAGCAGCCAGACAGGGTCGAACACTGAAGCTTTCTTT
. TRBD1 TRBJ2-7 TRBV29-1 12 CSARDSAYEQYF TGCAGCGCTCGGGACAGCGCCTACGAGCAGTACTTC
. TRBD2 TRBJ2-5 TRBV28 18 CASEATRRASGRVETQYF TGTGCCAGCGAGGCCACGCGAAGGGCTAGCGGGAGGGTTGAGACCCAGTACTTC
. TRBD2 TRBJ2-7 TRBV30 14 CAWSKGLAYYEQYF TGTGCCTGGAGTAAGGGACTAGCTTACTACGAGCAGTACTTC
. . TRBJ1-2 TRBV5-4 12 CASSIRRGGYTF TGTGCCAGCAGCATACGCAGGGGTGGCTACACCTTC
few . TRBJ2-1 TRBV4-1 16 CASSRSGPDTYNEQFF TGCGCCAGCAGCCGCTCGGGTCCTGACACATACAATGAGCAGTTCTTC
few . TRBJ2-3 TRBV28 14 CASSLSSEGDTQYF TGTGCCAGCAGTTTATCCTCCGAGGGGGATACGCAGTATTTT
. TRBD2 TRBJ2-1 TRBV29-1 16 CSSWTSGRAVDNEQFF TGCAGCTCCTGGACTAGCGGGAGGGCCGTGGACAATGAGCAGTTCTTC
few . TRBJ1-2 TRBV20-1 11 CSAGRRVGYTF TGCAGTGCCGGACGGAGAGTAGGCTACACCTTC
. . TRBJ1-2 TRBV5-6 11 CASSLVQRYTF TGTGCCAGCAGCTTGGTCCAGAGATACACCTTC
few . TRBJ2-3 TRBV29-1 12 CSYSGATDTQYF TGCAGCTATTCGGGGGCCACAGATACGCAGTATTTT
. TRBD1 TRBJ2-7 TRBV28 15 CASSKWGTGVYEQYF TGTGCCAGCAGTAAATGGGGGACAGGGGTGTACGAGCAGTACTTC
. TRBD2 TRBJ2-7 TRBV30 15 CAWSVGRRETDEQYF TGTGCCTGGAGTGTAGGACGGCGGGAGACTGACGAGCAGTACTTC
once . TRBJ2-2 TRBV15 17 CATSRGGRGANTGELFF TGTGCCACCAGCAGAGGAGGACGGGGAGCGAACACCGGGGAGCTGTTTTTT